These 9 T cell receptor beta chains share one sample of origin, sequenced in a study of blood T cell repertoires in COVID-19. Assay used: immunoSEQ multiplex PCR; TCRdb lists only in-frame clones, some missing. The repertoire has about 150,000 clones, around 89% of them found once; the top ten carry around 16%. The specimen was peripheral blood. These receptors were taken from a woman aged 40 to 49 with acute or convalescent COVID-19.

This chain uses TRBV10-3 with TRBJ2-1; TRBD2 matches at 9 bases. This CDR3 has 16 residues. Germline CDR1 ENHRY, CDR2 SYGVKD. The trim removed 3 bases at V and 6 bases at J, leaving 9 bases unmatched. As DNA, the CDR3 is TGTGCCATCAGTGATTTTTTAGCGGGAGATGGCAATGAGCAGTTCTTC. Its protein product is CAISDFLAGDGNEQFF.

The chain recombines TRBV4-2 with TRBJ1-2; no definite D call. This CDR3 is built from 15 residues. The V end lost 1 base, the J end lost 2 bases, and 11 bases lay between the germline ends. From germline, CDR1 is LGHNA and CDR2 YNFKEQ. As DNA, the CDR3 is TGTGCCAGCAGCCAAGTAGAGGGAGCAAACTATGGCTACACCTTC. Its translation: CASSQVEGANYGYTF.

This chain links TRBV5-6 with TRBJ2-7, with D possibly TRBD1 on 6 matching bases. From germline, CDR1 is SGHDT and CDR2 YYEEEE. Trimming took 4 bases from V and 4 from J, leaving 21 bases between them. This CDR3 has 16 residues. CDR3 loop: CASSGGRDPVPYEQYF. The CDR3 nucleotides read TGTGCCAGCAGCGGGGGCCGGGACCCAGTGCCTTACGAGCAGTACTTC.

The V call is TRBV20-1, the J call TRBJ2-6; TRBD1 is a possible D gene (6 bases). The CDR3 loop spans 17 amino acids. V lost 3 bases to trimming and J lost 0 bases, with 15 bases between them. Germline values: CDR1 DFQATT, CDR2 SNEGSKA (reference sequence). The CDR3 DNA reads TGCAGTGCTAGTCCGGGACACTCAAGCTCTGGGGCCAACGTCCTGACTTTC. Translating it yields CSASPGHSSSGANVLTF.

This chain connects TRBV24-1 to TRBJ2-7; D is unresolved. The CDR3 runs 15 residues. The germline CDR1 and CDR2 sequences are KGHDR and SFDVKD. Deletions cut 1 base from V and 0 bases from J, with 9 bases between. DNA for the CDR3: TGTGCCACCAGTGATTTTCGCAGTAACTCCTACGAGCAGTACTTC. Translating gives CATSDFRSNSYEQYF.

The chain joins TRBV6-5 to TRBJ2-1, with 8 bases fitting TRBD2. The CDR3 totals 15 residues. Germline CDR1 and CDR2: MNHEY and SVGAGI. J was trimmed by 4 bases and V by 5 bases; bases with no gene match: 7. CDR3 loop: CASSLRLAQYNEQFF. Written as DNA, the CDR3 is TGTGCCAGCAGTCTTCGACTAGCGCAATACAATGAGCAGTTCTTC.

This chain joins TRBV15 and TRBJ1-2, with D perhaps matching TRBD1 (6 bases). Germline-derived CDR1 and CDR2 are LNHNV and YYDKDF (reference sequence). The CDR3 extends over 16 amino acids. Trimming left V 1 base short and J 3 bases short, with 15 bases between. The CDR3 loop reads CATSRGNQGIYYGYTF. In nucleotides, the CDR3 is TGTGCCACCAGCAGAGGAAATCAGGGGATCTACTATGGCTACACCTTC.

The chain joins TRBV27 to TRBJ2-2; 8 nucleotides agree with TRBD2. V dropped 6 bases and J dropped 4; count of bases not matched to a gene: 10. There are 16 residues in the CDR3. Germline V gene lookup returns CDR1 MNHEY and CDR2 SMNVEV (reference sequence). CDR3 loop: CASSFRGLVGTGELFF. The CDR3 DNA sequence: TGTGCCAGCAGCTTTAGGGGACTAGTGGGCACCGGGGAGCTGTTTTTT.

V gene TRBV3-1 (or the pseudogene TRBV3-2) combines with J gene TRBJ2-1; D is uncertain. The germline CDR1 and CDR2 sequences are LGHDT and YNNKEL (reference sequence). This CDR3 is 13 amino acids long. The ends were cut back, 1 base at V and 3 bases at J, with 4 bases in the middle. The chain's CDR3 is CASSQAYYNEQFF. The CDR3 coding sequence is TGTGCCAGCAGCCAAGCCTACTACAATGAGCAGTTCTTC.